This T cell receptor beta chain derives from a study of blood T cell repertoires in COVID-19. Background on the study: Sites in the United States, Italy and Spain provided acute and convalescent COVID-19 samples. Sample material is recorded as cDNA or gDNA derived from T cells, B-cell-depleted T cells, or PBMCs.

Germline CDR1 and CDR2: SGDLS and YYNGEE. Trimming took off 3 bases at V and 8 bases at J, with 8 bases between the two ends. This CDR3 spans 12 amino acids. Sequenced by immunoSEQ multiplex PCR; TCRdb stores in-frame clones only, minus some. The sample records fewer than 250,000 clones, about 80% being singletons. Source material: peripheral blood. The rearrangement links TRBV9 to TRBJ1-4; no reliable D call. The sequence derives from a woman between 35 and 50 years old with active or convalescent COVID-19. The CDR3 is CASSAPGEKLFF. CDR3 bases: TGTGCCAGCAGCGCCCCGGGAGAAAAACTGTTTTTT.